This passage covers 23 T cell receptor beta chains from one sample sequenced in a study of shared clonotypes between healthy human individuals. TCRdb keeps only in-frame clones here, not all; method: immunoSEQ multiplex PCR. The sample carries under 600,000 clones, almost 97% recorded once. Sequenced: naive CD4+ T cells sorted from blood. Described subset: CD45RA+ positively selected. These receptors were obtained from a woman in her 30s in good health.

V is TRBV21-1 and J is TRBJ2-1; TRBD1, the table's D call, lacks a check against the DNA. TRBV21-1 corresponds to a pseudogene. The CDR3 totals 16 residues. As DNA, the CDR3 is TGTGCCAGCAGTCCCGGGGCGCAGGGGGCTTGCAATGAGCAGTTCTTC. Translating gives CASSPGAQGACNEQFF.

This sequence joins TRBV13 and TRBJ1-1, with TRBD1 matching over 9 bases. Germline V gene sequence: CDR1 PRHDT, CDR2 FYEKMQ (reference sequence). CDR3 length: 12 residues. J lost 8 bases, V lost 5 bases, and 3 bases had no gene match. The CDR3 coding sequence is TGTGCCAGCAGCGAACAGGGGGCAGAAGCTTTCTTT. Its protein product is CASSEQGAEAFF. The full variable domain, completed using reference TRBV13 and TRBJ1-1, is AAGVIQSPRHLIKEKRETATLKCYPIPRHDTVYWYQQGPGQDPQFLISFYEKMQSDKGSIPDRFSAQQFSDYHSELNMSSLELGDSALYFCASSEQGAEAFFGQGTRLTVV.

The rearrangement uses TRBV10-3 and TRBJ2-5, with D possibly being TRBD1 or TRBD2 (5 bases each). The J call could be wrong; TRBJ2-7 is a better fit for the DNA end. The length of the CDR3 is 14 residues. Germline-derived CDR1 and CDR2 are ENHRY and SYGVKD. Here the CDR3 DNA reads TGTGCCATCATGCCGGGGCCACTCGCAGGCGAGCAGTACTTC. Encoded protein: CAIMPGPLAGEQYF.

The chain carries TRBV18 and TRBJ2-3; D is possibly TRBD1 (6 bases). V was pared by 3 bases and J by 3 bases, with 22 bases between. Germline V CDR1 and CDR2: KGHSH, LQKENI. The CDR3 is made up of 18 amino acids. CDR3 amino acids: CASSPTSWGQLRTDTQYF. CDR3 in DNA: TGTGCCAGCTCACCGACCTCTTGGGGGCAGCTAAGAACAGATACGCAGTATTTT.

V is TRBV6-5 and J is TRBJ2-5, with D possibly matching TRBD2 (6 bases). V lost 5 bases, J lost 8 bases, and 9 bases lay in between. CDR3 size: 11 residues. CDR1 is MNHEY and CDR2 is SVGAGI in the germline V gene. CDR3 sequence (DNA): TGTGCCAGCAGTCAAGGGACTACCCAGTACTTC. Amino acid sequence: CASSQGTTQYF.

The chain couples TRBV28 to TRBJ1-4; 9 bases are a match to TRBD1. V trimming: 2 bases; J trimming: 8 bases; junction bases outside the gene matches: 6. The CDR3 contains 15 residues. CDR1 is MDHEN and CDR2 is SYDVKM in the germline V gene. For the CDR3, the DNA is TGTGCCAGCAGTTTAATACAGGGGGCGGGCGAAAAACTGTTTTTT. It specifies CASSLIQGAGEKLFF.

V is TRBV4-1 and J is TRBJ1-5; 9 nucleotides agree with TRBD1. The germline V gene encodes CDR1 MGHRA and CDR2 YSYEKL. There are 14 residues in the CDR3. Trimming removed 1 base from V and 5 bases from J; junction bases left unmatched: 0. Written as DNA, the CDR3 is TGCGCCAGCAGCCAAGGGACAGGGGATCAGCCCCAGCATTTT. Residues: CASSQGTGDQPQHF.

Comments on this clone: The sample holds other DNA sequences that translate to the same CDR3. The genes are TRBV7-9 and TRBJ1-5; 7 bases fit TRBD1. The V gene's germline CDR1 is SEHNR and CDR2 FQNEAQ (reference sequence). The CDR3 sequence is 14 residues long. The trim removed 2 bases at V and 2 bases at J, leaving 0 bases unmatched. CDR3 DNA: TGTGCCAGCAGCTTAACAGGGGGCAATCAGCCCCAGCATTTT. This sequence encodes CASSLTGGNQPQHF.

The chain has TRBV9 and TRBJ2-3, with TRBD2 identical over 9 bases. The CDR3 extends over 17 amino acids. The V and J ends lost 2 bases and 4 bases, in that order; junction bases with no gene match: 11. Germline-derived CDR1 and CDR2 are SGDLS and YYNGEE. CDR3 residues: CASSVGVSGSSADTQYF. For the CDR3, the DNA is TGTGCCAGCAGCGTTGGGGTTAGCGGGAGTTCGGCAGATACGCAGTATTTT.

The chain is built from TRBV25-1 and TRBJ1-1; D is uncertain. Germline loops: CDR1 MGHDK, CDR2 SYGVNS. The CDR3 loop spans 13 amino acids. Trimming stripped 6 bases from V and 1 base from J, with 9 bases between. CDR3 protein: CASRSDKNTEAFF. The CDR3 DNA reads as TGTGCCAGCAGATCCGATAAGAACACTGAAGCTTTCTTT. Supplemented by reference TRBV25-1 and TRBJ1-1, the full variable domain reads EADIYQTPRYLVIGTGKKITLECSQTMGHDKMYWYQQDPGMELHLIHYSYGVNSTEKGDLSSESTVSRIRTEHFPLTLESARPSHTSQYLCASRSDKNTEAFFGQGTRLTVV.

V gene TRBV11-2 combines with J gene TRBJ1-4; possible D gene TRBD1, 5 bases. V gave up 3 bases and J gave up 3 bases, with 8 bases separating them. Germline CDR1 SGHAT, CDR2 FQNNGV. The CDR3 is 14 amino acids. DNA of the CDR3: TGTGCCAGCAGCTTGGGACGGTCTAATGAAAAACTGTTTTTT. As protein: CASSLGRSNEKLFF.

This rearrangement joins TRBV10-2 to TRBJ2-7, with 13 positions matching TRBD2. This CDR3 spans 15 amino acids. CDR1 and CDR2 from the germline V gene are WSHSY and SAAADI. V shed 6 bases and J 3 bases; nucleotides not matched to a gene: 5. The CDR3 DNA sequence: TGCGCCAGCAGCCGGGGACTAGCGGGGATCTACGAGCAGTACTTC. It specifies CASSRGLAGIYEQYF.

This chain uses TRBV2 with TRBJ1-3; D not resolved. V lost 8 bases and J lost 0, with 8 bases in between. Looked up from germline, CDR1 is SNHLY and CDR2 is FYNNEI. This CDR3 comprises 13 residues. The CDR3 bases are TGTGCCAGCCTCTTGAGCTCTGGAAACACCATATATTTT. Translating gives CASLLSSGNTIYF.

CDR3 amino acids: CASSSRTSGSRYEQFF. CDR3 DNA: TGTGCCAGCAGCAGTCGGACTAGCGGGAGTCGGTATGAGCAGTTCTTC. This rearrangement joins TRBV13 to TRBJ2-1; 13 bases are a match to TRBD2. V shed 5 bases, J shed 8 bases, and the junction held 9 bases outside the gene matches. The germline V gene encodes CDR1 PRHDT and CDR2 FYEKMQ (reference sequence). CDR3 length: 16 residues.

The chain joins TRBV7-9 to TRBJ1-1; no reliable D call. Germline loops: CDR1 SEHNR, CDR2 FQNEAQ (reference sequence). CDR3 length equals 14 residues. V lost 3 bases to trimming and J lost 7 bases, with 15 bases between them. The CDR3 bases are TGTGCCAGCAGCTTTGGGTTTTTTGGGAGTGAAGCTTTCTTT. Translating it yields CASSFGFFGSEAFF.

The chain combines TRBV7-2 with TRBJ2-1, with D possibly matching TRBD1 (6 bases). Germline CDR1 is SGHTA and CDR2 is FQGNSA. V was cut by 1 base and J by 7 bases, with 14 bases left in between. CDR3 size: 15 residues. DNA of the CDR3: TGTGCCAGCAGCTTAGGACAGGTGGGGGTTAATGAGCAGTTCTTC. As protein: CASSLGQVGVNEQFF.

This clone came up once. The rearrangement joins TRBV2 to TRBJ2-7; 7 nucleotides agree with TRBD2. V lost 4 bases to trimming and J lost 6 bases; unmatched junction nucleotides: 6. This CDR3 has 13 amino acids. Germline V lookup: CDR1 SNHLY, CDR2 FYNNEI. The CDR3, as DNA: TGTGCCAGCAGTGCAGGACTAGTAGGCGAGCAGTACTTC. Translation: CASSAGLVGEQYF.

This chain links TRBV28 with TRBJ2-1, with 7 positions matching TRBD2. The CDR3 totals 16 residues. V trimming: 3 bases; J trimming: 2 bases; junction bases outside the gene matches: 7. The germline V gene encodes CDR1 MDHEN and CDR2 SYDVKM. This CDR3 reads CASSFTGGGAYNEQFF. CDR3 DNA: TGTGCCAGCAGTTTTACGGGAGGAGGCGCCTACAATGAGCAGTTCTTC.

The rearrangement uses TRBV29-1 and TRBJ1-4, with D possibly TRBD1 on 6 matching bases. Germline V gene data show CDR1 as SQVTM and CDR2 as ANQGSEA. With 6 bases removed from V and 4 bases from J, the gap between germline ends came to 12 bases. The CDR3 has 13 amino acids. CDR3 sequence reads: CSVRGTINEKLFF. As DNA, the CDR3 is TGCAGCGTCAGAGGGACAATTAATGAAAAACTGTTTTTT.

This chain connects TRBV5-1 to TRBJ2-3; perhaps TRBD2 as D (5 bases). The CDR3 covers 16 residues. V lost 0 bases and J lost 2, with 13 bases in between. Germline lookup yields CDR1 SGHRS and CDR2 YFSETQ. In DNA, the CDR3 is TGCGCCAGCAGCTTGGCACTAGAACAGTTCACAGATACGCAGTATTTT. Translated, it gives CASSLALEQFTDTQYF. The whole variable domain, remainder taken from reference TRBV5-1 and TRBJ2-3, is KAGVTQTPRYLIKTRGQQVTLSCSPISGHRSVSWYQQTPGQGLQFLFEYFSETQRNKGNFPGRFSGRQFSNSRSEMNVSTLELGDSALYLCASSLALEQFTDTQYFGPGTRLTVL.

The V call is TRBV27, the J call TRBJ1-1; TRBD1 is a possible D gene (5 bases). The CDR3 is made up of 13 amino acids. Germline CDR1 is MNHEY and CDR2 is SMNVEV (reference sequence). V was pared by 6 bases and J by 0 bases, with 8 bases between. This chain's CDR3 is CASRGPLNTEAFF. In DNA form, the CDR3 reads TGTGCCAGCAGGGGACCCTTGAACACTGAAGCTTTCTTT.

This clone was seen a single time. The chain combines TRBV2 with TRBJ1-3; D is possibly TRBD1 (6 bases). The V end was cut by 5 bases, the J end by 0 bases, with 11 bases between. In germline, CDR1 is SNHLY, CDR2 FYNNEI. This CDR3 comprises 15 residues. CDR3 loop: CASSLQGVSGNTIYF. CDR3 coding DNA: TGTGCCAGCAGTTTACAGGGAGTCTCTGGAAACACCATATATTTT.

This clone was observed once. The rearrangement links TRBV28 to TRBJ1-2, with D maybe TRBD1 (5 bases). The CDR3 covers 13 residues. CDR1 and CDR2 from the germline V gene are MDHEN and SYDVKM. With 3 bases removed from V and 8 bases from J, the gap between germline ends came to 13 bases. The CDR3 DNA reads as TGTGCCAGCAGTTTTGGGACCCCTGGGGGCTACACCTTC. Amino acid sequence: CASSFGTPGGYTF.